The 17 T cell receptor beta chains given below trace back to one sample, sequenced in a study of chemoradiotherapy in HPV16-positive cancers. Sequencing used immunoSEQ multiplex PCR; TCRdb keeps in-frame clones, though not all of them. The sample carries approximately 9,000 clones, about 89% recorded once. The specimen comprised blood, sampled from a patient who underwent chemoradiotherapy. The receptor source for this set is a human donor with HPV-associated anogenital cancer.

The chain joins TRBV27 to TRBJ1-4; no clear D. V was shortened by 2 bases and J by 2 bases, with 9 bases between the two germline ends. This CDR3 is built from 15 residues. Germline CDR1 is MNHEY and CDR2 is SMNVEV (reference sequence). The CDR3 is CASSLGRPTNEKLFF. The CDR3 coding sequence is TGTGCCAGCAGTTTAGGGAGACCTACTAATGAAAAACTGTTTTTT.

This clone was recorded once. The chain combines TRBV7-3 with TRBJ2-1; TRBD1 matches at 8 bases. The J segment lost 4 bases and the V segment lost 3 bases, leaving 5 bases of the junction unmatched. CDR1 and CDR2 from the germline V gene are SGHTA and FQGTGA. The CDR3 has 15 amino acids. The CDR3 region has the DNA TGTGCCAGCAGCTTTACAGGGGGAGGATACAATGAGCAGTTCTTC. It translates to CASSFTGGGYNEQFF.

The genes are TRBV5-1 and TRBJ1-1; no clear D. The CDR3 extends over 13 amino acids. Trimming removed 4 bases at V and 2 bases at J, with 9 bases between. Germline lookup yields CDR1 SGHRS and CDR2 YFSETQ. The CDR3 bases are TGCGCCAGCAGCACGGGGAGAAACACTGAAGCTTTCTTT. Residues: CASSTGRNTEAFF.

In this sample, this clone turned up a few times. The CDR3 sequence is CASRLGVGAGPGANVLTF. In DNA, the CDR3 is TGTGCAAGTCGCTTAGGTGTGGGGGCGGGTCCTGGGGCCAACGTCCTGACTTTC. The chain has TRBV12-2 and TRBJ2-6; the D call in the table, TRBD1, was not verified against the DNA. TRBV12-2 is termed a pseudogene. The CDR3 length is 18 residues.

This rearrangement joins TRBV2 to TRBJ1-2; D is unclear. CDR3 length: 13 residues. The germline gives CDR1 SNHLY, CDR2 FYNNEI. V lost 6 bases and J 4 bases, leaving 12 bases between the germline ends. This chain's CDR3 is CASSARGGYGYTF. CDR3 in DNA: TGTGCCAGCAGCGCCCGGGGTGGCTATGGCTACACCTTC.

The J gene is TRBJ1-2, the V gene TRBV29-1; perhaps TRBD1 as D (5 bases). Germline V gives CDR1 SQVTM, CDR2 ANQGSEA. The V gene lost 5 bases and the J gene lost 4 bases, with 11 bases spanning the gap. The CDR3 loop spans 12 amino acids. The CDR3 DNA sequence: TGCAGCGTTCAGCGGGACGCCTATGGCTACACCTTC. Protein product: CSVQRDAYGYTF. The variable domain in full, with the rest retrieved from reference TRBV29-1 and TRBJ1-2, is SAVISQKPSRDICQRGTSLTIQCQVDSQVTMMFWYRQQPGQSLTLIATANQGSEATYESGFVIDKFPISRPNLTFSTLTVSNMSPEDSSIYLCSVQRDAYGYTFGSGTRLTVV.

The chain has TRBV27 and TRBJ1-2; D uncertain. V lost 10 bases and J 7 bases, leaving 19 bases between the germline ends. Germline V gene data show CDR1 as MNHEY and CDR2 as SMNVEV (reference sequence). The CDR3 contains 13 residues. The CDR3 sequence: CATLGWGRGGYTF. Here the CDR3 DNA reads TGTGCCACCCTGGGATGGGGTCGAGGTGGCTACACCTTC.

V gene TRBV29-1 combines with J gene TRBJ1-2; 7 bases align to TRBD1. The trim removed 4 bases at V and 7 bases at J, leaving 6 bases unmatched. Germline values: CDR1 SQVTM, CDR2 ANQGSEA. The CDR3 totals 12 residues. CDR3 sequence reads: CSVAHTGVGYTF. The CDR3 nucleotides read TGCAGCGTTGCGCATACAGGGGTTGGCTACACCTTC.

This clone has only one observation. CDR3 loop: CATSRLAGEGNEQFF. CDR3 bases: TGTGCCACCAGCAGACTAGCGGGAGAGGGCAATGAGCAGTTCTTC. The J gene is TRBJ2-1, the V gene TRBV15; TRBD2 aligns across 10 bases. J gave up 6 bases and V 2 bases, and 4 bases lay outside the gene matches. The CDR3 extends over 15 amino acids. Germline V gene sequence: CDR1 LNHNV, CDR2 YYDKDF (reference sequence).

This clone has just a few counts. The gene calls are TRBV10-3 and TRBJ2-2, with D perhaps matching TRBD1 (5 bases). Germline loops: CDR1 ENHRY, CDR2 SYGVKD. The CDR3 sequence is 15 residues long. Trimming shortened V by 4 bases and J by 7 bases, and 16 bases separated the two germline ends. CDR3 residues: CAISADPGSGGELFF. The CDR3 bases are TGTGCCATCAGTGCCGACCCAGGGTCGGGCGGGGAGCTGTTTTTT.

Here the CDR3 reads CASSQDRTGTTEAFF. The DNA for the CDR3 is TGCGCCAGCAGCCAAGATAGGACAGGGACCACTGAAGCTTTCTTT. The chain recombines TRBV4-1 with TRBJ1-1; TRBD1 agrees at 8 bases. J was trimmed by 4 bases and V by 0 bases; bases with no gene match: 4. This CDR3 comprises 15 residues. Per germline, CDR1 MGHRA and CDR2 YSYEKL.

The V and J genes are TRBV2 and TRBJ2-7, with 7 bases matching TRBD1. Germline V gives CDR1 SNHLY, CDR2 FYNNEI. Trimming at V came to 6 bases and at J to 3 bases, leaving 8 bases not matched to a gene. CDR3 length: 14 amino acids. The CDR3 sequence: CASRGTALDYEQYF. CDR3 coding DNA: TGTGCCAGCAGGGGGACAGCCTTGGACTACGAGCAGTACTTC.

The chain links TRBV9 to TRBJ2-1, with D perhaps TRBD1 (6 bases). The CDR3 length is 16 residues. Germline CDR1 and CDR2: SGDLS and YYNGEE. The V and J ends lost 3 bases and 5 bases respectively, with 18 bases between them. Here the CDR3 DNA reads TGTGCCAGCAGCGACCCCCCCACCGGACAGAACAATGAGCAGTTCTTC. Its translation is CASSDPPTGQNNEQFF.

This clone was seen a single time. The rearrangement links TRBV11-2 to TRBJ2-7, with 7 bases matching TRBD2. The germline gives CDR1 SGHAT, CDR2 FQNNGV. CDR3 length: 18 amino acids. After removal of 1 base from V and 0 bases from J, the junction contained 12 bases not matched to a gene. CDR3 sequence (DNA): TGTGCCAGCAGCTTAGGGCCCCCCGGACGGACTAGCTCCTACGAGCAGTACTTC. Translation gives CASSLGPPGRTSSYEQYF.

The chain couples TRBV4-1 to TRBJ2-1, with TRBD1 matching 8 bases. J was trimmed by 6 bases and V by 1 base; bases with no gene match: 8. Germline CDR1 reads MGHRA; CDR2 reads YSYEKL. CDR3 size: 16 residues. CDR3: CASSQVRTGYSNEQFF. In nucleotides, the CDR3 is TGCGCCAGCAGCCAAGTGAGGACAGGGTATTCCAATGAGCAGTTCTTC.

This sequence joins TRBV6-6 and TRBJ1-1; 8 bases agree with TRBD1. This CDR3 is 15 amino acids long. Germline trimming cut 6 bases from V and 1 base from J; bases unmatched to any gene: 7. Germline V lookup: CDR1 MNHNY, CDR2 SVGAGI (reference sequence). The CDR3 region has the DNA TGTGCCAGCAGCAATCGAGGACAGGGGAACACTGAAGCTTTCTTT. It is translated as CASSNRGQGNTEAFF.

J is TRBJ1-2 and V is TRBV10-3, with 8 bases that match TRBD1. V trimming: 4 bases; J trimming: 5 bases; junction bases outside the gene matches: 6. Per germline, CDR1 ENHRY and CDR2 SYGVKD. This CDR3 has 14 amino acids. CDR3 region: CAISVRDRFYGYTF. The CDR3 DNA follows: TGTGCCATCAGTGTCCGGGACAGGTTTTATGGCTACACCTTC.